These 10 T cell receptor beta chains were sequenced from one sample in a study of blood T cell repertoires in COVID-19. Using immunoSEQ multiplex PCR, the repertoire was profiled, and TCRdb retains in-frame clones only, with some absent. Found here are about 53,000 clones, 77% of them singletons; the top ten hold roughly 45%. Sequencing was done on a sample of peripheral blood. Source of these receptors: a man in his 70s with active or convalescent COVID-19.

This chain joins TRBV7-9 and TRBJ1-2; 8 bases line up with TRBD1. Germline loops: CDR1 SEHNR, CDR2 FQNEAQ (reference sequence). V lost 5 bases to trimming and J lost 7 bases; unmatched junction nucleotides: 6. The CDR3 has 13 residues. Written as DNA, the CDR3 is TGTGCCAGCAGCCTAGGACAGGGCTTTGGCTACACCTTC. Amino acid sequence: CASSLGQGFGYTF.

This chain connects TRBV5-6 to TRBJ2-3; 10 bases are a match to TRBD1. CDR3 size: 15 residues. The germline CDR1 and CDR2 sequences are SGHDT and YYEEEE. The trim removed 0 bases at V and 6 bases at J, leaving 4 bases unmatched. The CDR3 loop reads CASSLDDRGRDTQYF. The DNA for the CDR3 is TGTGCCAGCAGCTTGGACGACAGGGGGCGGGATACGCAGTATTTT.

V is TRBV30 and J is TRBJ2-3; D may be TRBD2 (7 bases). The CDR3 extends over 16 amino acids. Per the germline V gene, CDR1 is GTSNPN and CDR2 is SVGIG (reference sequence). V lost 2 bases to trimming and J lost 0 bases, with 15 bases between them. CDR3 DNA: TGTGCCTGGAGTAGGGGGAGGGCATTGAGCACAGATACGCAGTATTTT. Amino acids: CAWSRGRALSTDTQYF.

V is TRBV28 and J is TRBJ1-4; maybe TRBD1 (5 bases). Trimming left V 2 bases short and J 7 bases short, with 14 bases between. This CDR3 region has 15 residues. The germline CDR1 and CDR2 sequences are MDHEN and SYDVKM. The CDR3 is CASSLAGGFVEKLFF. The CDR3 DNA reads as TGTGCCAGCAGTTTAGCCGGGGGGTTTGTTGAAAAACTGTTTTTT.

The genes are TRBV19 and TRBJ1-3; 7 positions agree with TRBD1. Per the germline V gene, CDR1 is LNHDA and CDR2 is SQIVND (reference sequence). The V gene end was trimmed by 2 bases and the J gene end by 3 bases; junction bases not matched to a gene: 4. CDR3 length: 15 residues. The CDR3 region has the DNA TGTGCCAGTAGTATACCAGGGGGAAATGGAAACACCATATATTTT. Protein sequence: CASSIPGGNGNTIYF.

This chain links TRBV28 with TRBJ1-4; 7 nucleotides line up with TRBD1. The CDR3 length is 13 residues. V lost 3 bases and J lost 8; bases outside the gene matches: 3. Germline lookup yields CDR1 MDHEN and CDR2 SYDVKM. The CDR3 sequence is CASSFNRGEKLFF. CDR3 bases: TGTGCCAGCAGTTTTAACAGGGGAGAAAAACTGTTTTTT.

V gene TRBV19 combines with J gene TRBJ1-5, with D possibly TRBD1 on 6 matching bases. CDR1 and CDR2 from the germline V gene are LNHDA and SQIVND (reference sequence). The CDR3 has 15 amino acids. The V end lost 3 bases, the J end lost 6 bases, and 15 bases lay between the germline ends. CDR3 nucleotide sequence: TGTGCCAGTAGTATCGTACAGGGTCGTCGTCAGCCCCAGCATTTT. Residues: CASSIVQGRRQPQHF. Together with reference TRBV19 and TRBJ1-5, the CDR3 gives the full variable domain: DGGITQSPKYLFRKEGQNVTLSCEQNLNHDAMYWYRQDPGQGLRLIYYSQIVNDFQKGDIAEGYSVSREKKESFPLTVTSAQKNPTAFYLCASSIVQGRRQPQHFGDGTRLSIL.

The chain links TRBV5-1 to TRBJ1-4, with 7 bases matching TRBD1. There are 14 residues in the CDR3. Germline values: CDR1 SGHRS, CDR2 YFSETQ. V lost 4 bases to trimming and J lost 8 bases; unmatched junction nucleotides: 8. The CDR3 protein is CASSQGGGEEKLFF. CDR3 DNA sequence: TGCGCCAGCAGCCAGGGGGGCGGGGAAGAAAAACTGTTTTTT.

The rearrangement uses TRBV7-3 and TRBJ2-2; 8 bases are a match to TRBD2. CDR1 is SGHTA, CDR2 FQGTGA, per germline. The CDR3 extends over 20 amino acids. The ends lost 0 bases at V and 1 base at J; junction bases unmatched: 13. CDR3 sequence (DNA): TGTGCCAGCAGCTTAACGGCAGCTAGCGGGCCTCTAGGGAACACCGGGGAGCTGTTTTTT. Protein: CASSLTAASGPLGNTGELFF.

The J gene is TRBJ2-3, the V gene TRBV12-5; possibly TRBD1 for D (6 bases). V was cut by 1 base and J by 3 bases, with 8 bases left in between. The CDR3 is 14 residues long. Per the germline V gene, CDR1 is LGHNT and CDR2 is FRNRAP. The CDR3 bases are TGTGCTAGTGGTTTGGGGGGGCGAACAGATACGCAGTATTTT. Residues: CASGLGGRTDTQYF. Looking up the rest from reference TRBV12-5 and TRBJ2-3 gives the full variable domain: DARVTQTPRHKVTEMGQEVTMRCQPILGHNTVFWYRQTMMQGLELLAYFRNRAPLDDSGMPKDRFSAEMPDATLATLKIQPSEPRDSAVYFCASGLGGRTDTQYFGPGTRLTVL.